This T cell receptor beta chain is from a study of T cell changes during pregnancy in multiple sclerosis. Here immunoSEQ multiplex PCR was the method, and the copy in TCRdb shows in-frame clones only, minus some. The sample consists of some 120,000 clones, roughly 97% of them appearing once. Germline V lookup: CDR1 MNHEY, CDR2 SMNVEV (reference sequence). This CDR3 contains 17 residues. V trimming: 7 bases; J trimming: 0 bases; junction bases outside the gene matches: 12. The V gene is TRBV27, the J gene TRBJ2-1; 7 bases map to TRBD1. Sequences were derived from peripheral blood, sampled after pregnancy. The receptor was derived from a female donor with multiple sclerosis, enrolled in a pregnancy study. CDR3 amino acids: CASTRQGNRNSYNEQFF. CDR3 bases: TGTGCCAGCACCCGACAGGGCAATCGAAACTCCTACAATGAGCAGTTCTTC.